Listed here is a single T cell receptor beta chain. The same CDR3 can be traced to other DNA sequences in this sample. Seattle's enrolled individuals joined amid active infection and were then monitored longitudinally. The CDR3 covers 13 residues. Per germline, CDR1 MNHEY and CDR2 SVGAGI. V was cut by 6 bases and J by 2 bases, with 10 bases left in between. This specimen belongs to a study of blood T cell repertoires in COVID-19. Study-wide context: Whether acute or convalescent, the COVID-19 samples came from the United States, Italy and Spain.

How the authors handled the data: Quantification of nucleated cells was approximated via reference gene primer amplification. TCRdb's table, derived via immunoSEQ multiplex PCR, lists solely in-frame clones and lacks some. V and J calls and clone size are given by that table; D and trimming were obtained from the DNA. The data hold about 82,000 clones, with roughly 80% observed a single time. This TCR was recovered from a man between 60 and 70 years old with COVID-19, enrolled during active disease. This sequence joins TRBV6-5 and TRBJ1-1, with no clear D. The source material was peripheral blood. CDR3 protein: CASRGGVNTEAFF. The CDR3 nucleotides are TGTGCCAGCAGGGGAGGCGTCAACACTGAAGCTTTCTTT.